One sample yielded the 26 T cell receptor beta chains listed below, sequenced in a study of graft-versus-host responses after intestinal transplantation. The antigens these receptors bind are not known. Sequencing was performed with immunoSEQ multiplex PCR; in TCRdb, only in-frame clones are kept and a portion is missing. Of roughly 90,000 clones in the sample, 88% were seen once. The material was unstimulated CD4+ T cells sorted from spleen or lymph node cells, obtained before transplant. The receptors derive from a human donor who was the organ donor for an intestinal transplant.

V usage is TRBV5-6 and J usage is TRBJ2-7, with D possibly TRBD1 on 5 matching bases. This CDR3 has 13 residues. V was trimmed by 0 bases and J by 3 bases, leaving 7 bases between them. Germline V gene lookup returns CDR1 SGHDT and CDR2 YYEEEE. The CDR3 loop is CASSLGRVYEQYF. CDR3 sequence (DNA): TGTGCCAGCAGCTTGGGCAGGGTCTACGAGCAGTACTTC.

V gene TRBV7-2 combines with J gene TRBJ1-2; tentatively, D is TRBD1 (5 bases). Trimming pared 3 bases from V and 4 bases from J, leaving 15 bases between. The CDR3 has 15 amino acids. Germline V gene sequence: CDR1 SGHTA, CDR2 FQGNSA. The CDR3 DNA reads TGTGCCAGCAGCTTGGAAGGGGCCGCTGTCTATGGCTACACCTTC. Its protein product is CASSLEGAAVYGYTF.

This chain uses TRBV25-1 with TRBJ2-1; 10 bases map to TRBD2. Germline V gene data show CDR1 as MGHDK and CDR2 as SYGVNS. This CDR3 comprises 14 residues. The V segment lost 4 bases and the J segment 12 bases; nucleotides outside the gene matches: 9. The CDR3 DNA is TGTGCCAGCAGTGGAGCCCCGGGACTAGCGTCGCAGTTCTTC. It encodes CASSGAPGLASQFF.

CDR3 in amino acids: CASSFNRRTGELFF. The CDR3 region has the DNA TGTGCCAGCAGTTTTAATCGGAGGACCGGGGAGCTGTTTTTT. The chain recombines TRBV28 with TRBJ2-2; possibly TRBD2 for D (5 bases). Trimming took 3 bases from V and 5 from J, leaving 10 bases between them. Germline V gene sequence: CDR1 MDHEN, CDR2 SYDVKM. The CDR3 runs to 14 residues.

CDR3: CATSRDWTGDGYTF. The CDR3, as DNA: TGTGCCACCAGCAGAGATTGGACAGGGGATGGCTACACCTTC. V and J are TRBV15 and TRBJ1-2; 9 bases are a match to TRBD1. J lost 6 bases, V lost 0 bases, and 2 bases had no gene match. In germline, CDR1 is LNHNV, CDR2 YYDKDF (reference sequence). This CDR3 has 14 residues.

The chain uses TRBV7-8 and TRBJ2-3; D might be TRBD1 (6 bases). CDR3 length: 14 amino acids. Germline V gene data show CDR1 as SGHVS and CDR2 as FQNEAQ. Trimming took off 6 bases at V and 1 base at J, with 11 bases between the two ends. This CDR3 reads CASSRDIGTDTQYF. In DNA form, the CDR3 reads TGTGCCAGCAGTCGGGACATCGGCACAGATACGCAGTATTTT.

This rearrangement joins TRBV13 to TRBJ2-1; D uncertain. Germline V CDR1 and CDR2: PRHDT, FYEKMQ (reference sequence). The CDR3 covers 12 residues. The V end lost 1 base, the J end lost 7 bases, and 5 bases lay between the germline ends. This CDR3 is CASSLVSNEQFF. The CDR3 nucleotides read TGTGCCAGCAGCTTAGTCTCTAATGAGCAGTTCTTC.

The V call is TRBV27, the J call TRBJ2-1; tentative D call: TRBD1 (6 bases). CDR1 MNHEY and CDR2 SMNVEV come from the germline V gene (reference sequence). The CDR3 contains 13 residues. V lost 6 bases to trimming and J lost 9 bases, with 15 bases between them. The CDR3 sequence: CASRRTGMGEQFF. Written as DNA, the CDR3 is TGTGCCAGCAGGCGAACAGGGATGGGTGAGCAGTTCTTC.

The chain uses TRBV5-5 and TRBJ2-3, with 7 nucleotides matching TRBD1. CDR1 and CDR2 (germline): SGHKS, YYEKEE (reference sequence). J gave up 3 bases and V 5 bases, and 6 bases lay outside the gene matches. CDR3 length equals 14 residues. The CDR3 sequence: CASRTGFSTDTQYF. CDR3 nucleotide sequence: TGTGCCAGCAGGACAGGGTTCTCAACAGATACGCAGTATTTT. The whole variable domain, filled in from reference TRBV5-5 and TRBJ2-3, reads DAGVTQSPTHLIKTRGQQVTLRCSPISGHKSVSWYQQVLGQGPQFIFQYYEKEERGRGNFPDRFSARQFPNYSSELNVNALLLGDSALYLCASRTGFSTDTQYFGPGTRLTVL.

To note about this clone: At one of its ends the junction is not consistent with the germline gene, which may arise from a read error. CDR3 amino acids: CASSPTGLQETQYF. DNA of the CDR3: TGTGCTAGCAGCCCGACAGGGTTGCAAGAGACCCAGTACTTC. The chain employs TRBV7-7 and TRBJ2-5, with 7 positions matching TRBD1. There are 14 residues in the CDR3. Germline V lookup: CDR1 SSHAT, CDR2 FNYEAQ (reference sequence).

The V gene is TRBV7-6, the J gene TRBJ2-1; D remains unclear. Trimming took 0 bases from V and 5 from J, leaving 5 bases between them. Looked up from germline, CDR1 is SGHVS and CDR2 is FNYEAQ. CDR3 length equals 13 residues. In nucleotides, the CDR3 is TGTGCCAGCAGCTTAGCTCTAGACAATGAGCAGTTCTTC. Amino acids: CASSLALDNEQFF.

Remarks on this clone: Other DNA sequences within the sample encode an identical CDR3. The J gene is TRBJ2-5, the V gene TRBV28; D may be TRBD2 (5 bases). In germline, CDR1 is MDHEN, CDR2 SYDVKM. CDR3 length: 12 residues. Trimming removed 5 bases at V and 3 bases at J, with 7 bases between. CDR3 in amino acids: CASSRGEETQYF. The CDR3 DNA follows: TGTGCCAGCAGTCGGGGAGAAGAGACCCAGTACTTC.

The rearrangement links TRBV29-1 to TRBJ2-1, with TRBD2 matching 7 bases. The CDR3 contains 11 residues. Germline V gene sequence: CDR1 SQVTM, CDR2 ANQGSEA. The trim removed 7 bases at V and 11 bases at J, leaving 8 bases unmatched. CDR3 residues: CSGGGGVKQFF. The CDR3 bases are TGCAGCGGGGGGGGAGGGGTTAAGCAGTTCTTC.

The V and J genes are TRBV5-4 and TRBJ2-1; 7 bases fit TRBD1. The ends lost 4 bases at V and 3 bases at J; junction bases unmatched: 4. The CDR3 runs to 14 residues. The germline V gene encodes CDR1 SGHNT and CDR2 YYREEE (reference sequence). In nucleotides, the CDR3 is TGTGCCAGCAGCCCAGGGGGAATCTACAATGAGCAGTTCTTC. Protein product: CASSPGGIYNEQFF.

The V gene is TRBV7-8, the J gene TRBJ2-1; 8 bases are a match to TRBD2. J gave up 9 bases and V 2 bases, and 12 bases lay outside the gene matches. The germline CDR1 and CDR2 sequences are SGHVS and FQNEAQ. The CDR3 loop spans 16 amino acids. CDR3 protein: CASSLKGLAGSVEQFF. CDR3 DNA: TGTGCCAGCAGCTTAAAGGGGCTAGCGGGCAGCGTTGAGCAGTTCTTC.

The V and J genes are TRBV20-1 and TRBJ2-7; TRBD2 agrees at 9 bases. V lost 4 bases, J lost 9 bases, and 4 bases stayed unmatched. The CDR3 length is 11 residues. CDR1 is DFQATT, CDR2 SNEGSKA, per germline (reference sequence). DNA of the CDR3: TGCAGTGCTACGACTAGCGGAGCGCAGTACTTC. It is translated as CSATTSGAQYF.

The chain links TRBV15 to TRBJ2-1; 9 bases are shared with TRBD2. The trim removed 8 bases at V and 9 bases at J, leaving 17 bases unmatched. Germline loops: CDR1 LNHNV, CDR2 YYDKDF (reference sequence). The CDR3 is made up of 16 amino acids. The DNA for the CDR3 is TGTGCCACCGCCAACTTCCGTAGCGGGAGAAGGGTTGAGCAGTTCTTC. Protein product: CATANFRSGRRVEQFF.

The genes are TRBV18 and TRBJ1-1, with D hard to call. Trimming took off 3 bases at V and 7 bases at J, with 15 bases between the two ends. The V gene's germline CDR1 is KGHSH and CDR2 LQKENI. The CDR3 covers 14 residues. CDR3 loop: CASSPPNGWIEAFF. The CDR3, as DNA: TGTGCCAGCTCACCGCCTAACGGGTGGATTGAAGCTTTCTTT.

The rearrangement links TRBV11-2 to TRBJ2-2; 8 nucleotides agree with TRBD2. The CDR3 has 16 residues. With V trimmed by 5 bases and J by 0 bases, 5 bases remained unmatched. Per the germline V gene, CDR1 is SGHAT and CDR2 is FQNNGV. The CDR3 DNA follows: TGTGCCAGCAGCCTAAGGGGACTAGCGAACACCGGGGAGCTGTTTTTT. This codes for CASSLRGLANTGELFF.

This clone was detected only once. This rearrangement joins TRBV4-3 to TRBJ2-5, with 7 bases that match TRBD1. V lost 0 bases to trimming and J lost 5 bases; unmatched junction nucleotides: 9. Per the germline V gene, CDR1 is LGHNA and CDR2 is YSLEER. CDR3 size: 16 residues. In DNA form, the CDR3 reads TGCGCCAGCAGCCAAGATTCTAGGACAGGAGAGGAGACCCAGTACTTC. Translated, it gives CASSQDSRTGEETQYF.

The chain uses TRBV5-4 and TRBJ1-2; 7 nucleotides agree with TRBD1. Germline V lookup: CDR1 SGHNT, CDR2 YYREEE (reference sequence). The CDR3 extends over 13 amino acids. J gave up 4 bases and V 4 bases, and 4 bases lay outside the gene matches. CDR3 region: CASSEGQLYGYTF. The CDR3 nucleotides are TGTGCCAGCAGCGAGGGACAGCTCTATGGCTACACCTTC.

This chain links TRBV14 with TRBJ2-7; 7 bases map to TRBD1. V trimming: 4 bases; J trimming: 6 bases; junction bases outside the gene matches: 12. This CDR3 is built from 15 residues. Germline V gene sequence: CDR1 SGHDN, CDR2 FVKESK. The DNA of the CDR3 is TGTGCCAGCAGCCGATTAACAGGGGCCCGTGCCGAGCAGTACTTC. Amino acids: CASSRLTGARAEQYF. Filled out from reference TRBV14 and TRBJ2-7, the complete variable domain reads EAGVTQFPSHSVIEKGQTVTLRCDPISGHDNLYWYRRVMGKEIKFLLHFVKESKQDESGMPNNRFLAERTGGTYSTLKVQPAELEDSGVYFCASSRLTGARAEQYFGPGTRLTVT.

The chain employs TRBV27 and TRBJ2-6; a possible D gene is TRBD2 (5 bases). Per germline, CDR1 MNHEY and CDR2 SMNVEV (reference sequence). The CDR3 is made up of 15 amino acids. V shed 8 bases and J shed 5 bases, with 16 bases lying between them. The CDR3 sequence: CASGPHEGRANVLTF. The CDR3 nucleotides are TGTGCCAGCGGCCCACACGAGGGTCGGGCCAACGTCCTGACTTTC.

V is TRBV27 and J is TRBJ1-4; no clear D gene. This CDR3 region has 14 residues. Germline loops: CDR1 MNHEY, CDR2 SMNVEV (reference sequence). V dropped 2 bases and J dropped 4 bases, with 8 bases sitting between them. In DNA form, the CDR3 reads TGTGCCAGCAGTTTAATAAGCCGTAATGAAAAACTGTTTTTT. Protein sequence: CASSLISRNEKLFF.

CDR3 sequence reads: CASSLVIPGQGASSPLHF. The CDR3 DNA reads TGTGCCAGCAGCTTAGTAATTCCGGGACAGGGGGCGAGTTCACCCCTCCACTTT. The rearrangement joins TRBV11-2 to TRBJ1-6; TRBD1 agrees at 12 bases. The CDR3 loop spans 18 amino acids. V trimming: 1 base; J trimming: 9 bases; junction bases outside the gene matches: 10. Germline V gene data show CDR1 as SGHAT and CDR2 as FQNNGV.

The CDR3 loop reads CASSSNGRATDTQYF. CDR3 bases: TGTGCCAGCAGCTCAAACGGCAGGGCCACAGATACGCAGTATTTT. V usage is TRBV7-9 and J usage is TRBJ2-3, with a possible D match to TRBD1 (5 bases). Trimming stripped 4 bases from V and 2 bases from J, with 13 bases between. This CDR3 has 15 amino acids. Per germline, CDR1 SEHNR and CDR2 FQNEAQ (reference sequence). Based on the CDR3 plus reference TRBV7-9 and TRBJ2-3, the full variable domain is DTGVSQNPRHKITKRGQNVTFRCDPISEHNRLYWYRQTLGQGPEFLTYFQNEAQLEKSRLLSDRFSAERPKGSFSTLEIQRTEQGDSAMYLCASSSNGRATDTQYFGPGTRLTVL.